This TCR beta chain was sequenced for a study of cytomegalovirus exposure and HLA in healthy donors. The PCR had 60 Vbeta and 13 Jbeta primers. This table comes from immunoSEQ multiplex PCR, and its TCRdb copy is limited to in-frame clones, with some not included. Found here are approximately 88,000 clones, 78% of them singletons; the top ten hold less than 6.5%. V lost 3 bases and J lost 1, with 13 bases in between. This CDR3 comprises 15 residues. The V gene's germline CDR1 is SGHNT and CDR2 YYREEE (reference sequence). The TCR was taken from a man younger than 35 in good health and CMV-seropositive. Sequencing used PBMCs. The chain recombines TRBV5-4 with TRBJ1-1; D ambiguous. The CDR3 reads CASSSPVTGNTEAFF. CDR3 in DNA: TGTGCCAGCAGCTCCCCGGTGACGGGGAACACTGAAGCTTTCTTT.